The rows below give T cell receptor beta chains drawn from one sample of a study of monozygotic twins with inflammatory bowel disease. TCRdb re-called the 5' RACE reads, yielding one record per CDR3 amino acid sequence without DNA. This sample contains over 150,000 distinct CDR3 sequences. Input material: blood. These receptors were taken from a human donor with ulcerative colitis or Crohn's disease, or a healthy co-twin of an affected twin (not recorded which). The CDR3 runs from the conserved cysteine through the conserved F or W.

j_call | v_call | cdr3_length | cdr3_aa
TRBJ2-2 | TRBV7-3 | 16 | CASSAGLAGATGELFF
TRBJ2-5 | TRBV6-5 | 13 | CASRGTPQETQYF
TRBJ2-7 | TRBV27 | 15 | CASSLFSDRGYEQYF
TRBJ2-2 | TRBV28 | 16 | CASSPKGQPNTGELFF
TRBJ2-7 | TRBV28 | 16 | CASSLIQRATSYEQYF
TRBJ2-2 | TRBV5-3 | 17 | CARREGLPERPNGELFF
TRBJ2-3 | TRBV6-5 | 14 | CASSYSLVTDTQYF
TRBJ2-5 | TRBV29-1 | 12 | CSVGEGRETQYF
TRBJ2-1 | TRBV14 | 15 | CASSQPSGRGNEQFF
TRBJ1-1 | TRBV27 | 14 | CASSLSRGSTEAFF
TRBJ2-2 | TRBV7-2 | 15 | CASSLDGRGIGELFF
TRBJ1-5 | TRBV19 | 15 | CASSIRNLHNQPQHF
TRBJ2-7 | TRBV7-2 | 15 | CASSLVSGDSYEQYF
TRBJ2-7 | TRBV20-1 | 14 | CSARGGTSVSEQYF
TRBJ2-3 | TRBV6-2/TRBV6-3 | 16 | CASSYYGYPAPDTQYF
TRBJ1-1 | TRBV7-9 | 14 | CASRQGGGNTEAFF
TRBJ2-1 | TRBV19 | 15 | CASSIERSSYNEQFF
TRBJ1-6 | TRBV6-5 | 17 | CASSYSGGTRGNSPLHF
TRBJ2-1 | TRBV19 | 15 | CASSRPWSSYNEQFF
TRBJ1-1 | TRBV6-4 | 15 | CASSDSTGVNTEAFF
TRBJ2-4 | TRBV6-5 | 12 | CACGGAKNIQYF
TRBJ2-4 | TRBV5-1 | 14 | CASSGQGAKNMQYF
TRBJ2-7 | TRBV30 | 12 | CAWARGDHEQYF
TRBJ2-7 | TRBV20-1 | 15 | CSADPGLAGTYEQYF
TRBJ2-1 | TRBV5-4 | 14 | CASSPGQGNNEQFF
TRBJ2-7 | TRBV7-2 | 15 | CASSQDYYYSYEQYF
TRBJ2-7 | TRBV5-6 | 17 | CASSLVPGGVLGYEQYF
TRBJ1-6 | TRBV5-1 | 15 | CASSLADGGYSPLHF
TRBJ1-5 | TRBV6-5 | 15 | CASSYDGASNQPQHF
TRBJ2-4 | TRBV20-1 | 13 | CSSPRAVKNIQYF
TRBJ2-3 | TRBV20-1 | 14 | CSARPGTSGFTQYF
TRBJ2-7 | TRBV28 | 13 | CASRGQRSYEQYF